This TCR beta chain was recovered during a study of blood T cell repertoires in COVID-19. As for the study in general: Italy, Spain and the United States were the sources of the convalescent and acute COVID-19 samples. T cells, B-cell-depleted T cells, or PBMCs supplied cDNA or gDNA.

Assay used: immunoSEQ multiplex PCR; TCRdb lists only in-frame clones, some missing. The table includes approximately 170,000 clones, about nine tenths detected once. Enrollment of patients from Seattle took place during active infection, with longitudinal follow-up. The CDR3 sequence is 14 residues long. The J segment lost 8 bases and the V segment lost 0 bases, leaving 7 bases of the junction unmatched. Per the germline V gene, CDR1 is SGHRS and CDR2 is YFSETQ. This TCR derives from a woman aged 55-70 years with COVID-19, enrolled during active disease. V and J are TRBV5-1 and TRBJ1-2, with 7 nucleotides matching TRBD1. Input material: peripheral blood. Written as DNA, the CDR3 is TGCGCCAGCAGCTTGGCCGGGCAGGGGGGAGGCTACACCTTC. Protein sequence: CASSLAGQGGGYTF. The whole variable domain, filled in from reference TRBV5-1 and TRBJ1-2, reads KAGVTQTPRYLIKTRGQQVTLSCSPISGHRSVSWYQQTPGQGLQFLFEYFSETQRNKGNFPGRFSGRQFSNSRSEMNVSTLELGDSALYLCASSLAGQGGGYTFGSGTRLTVV.